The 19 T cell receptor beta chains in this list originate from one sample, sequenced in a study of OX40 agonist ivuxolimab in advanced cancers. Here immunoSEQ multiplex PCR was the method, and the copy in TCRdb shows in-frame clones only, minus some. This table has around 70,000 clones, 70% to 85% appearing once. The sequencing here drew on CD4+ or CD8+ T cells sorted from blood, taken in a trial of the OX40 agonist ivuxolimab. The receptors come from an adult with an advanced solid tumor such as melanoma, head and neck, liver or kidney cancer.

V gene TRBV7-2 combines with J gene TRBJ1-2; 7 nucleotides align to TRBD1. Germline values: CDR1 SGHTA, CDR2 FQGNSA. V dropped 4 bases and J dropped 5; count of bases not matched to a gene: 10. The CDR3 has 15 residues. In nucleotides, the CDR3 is TGTGCCAGCAGCTCGTACTCAGGGGGTTGGTATGGCTACACCTTC. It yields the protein CASSSYSGGWYGYTF.

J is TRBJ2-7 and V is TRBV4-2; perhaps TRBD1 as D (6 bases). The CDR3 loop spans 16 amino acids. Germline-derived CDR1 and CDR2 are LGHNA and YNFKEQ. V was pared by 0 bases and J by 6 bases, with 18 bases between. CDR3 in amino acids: CASSQEPTGTRGEQYF. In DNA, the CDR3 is TGTGCCAGCAGCCAAGAGCCTACCGGGACAAGAGGCGAGCAGTACTTC.

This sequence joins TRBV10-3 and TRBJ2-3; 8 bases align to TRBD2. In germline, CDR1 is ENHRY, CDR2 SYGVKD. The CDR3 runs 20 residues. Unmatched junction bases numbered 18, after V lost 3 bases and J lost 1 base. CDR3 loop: CAISDPLGAGDVGGTDTQYF. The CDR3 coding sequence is TGTGCCATCAGTGACCCCCTCGGAGCGGGAGATGTGGGTGGCACAGATACGCAGTATTTT.

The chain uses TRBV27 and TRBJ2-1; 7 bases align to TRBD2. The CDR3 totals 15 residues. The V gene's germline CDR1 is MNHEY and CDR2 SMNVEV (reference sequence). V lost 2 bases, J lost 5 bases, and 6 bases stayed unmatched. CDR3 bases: TGTGCCAGCAGTTTAACTCTAGCGGCTAACAATGAGCAGTTCTTC. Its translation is CASSLTLAANNEQFF.

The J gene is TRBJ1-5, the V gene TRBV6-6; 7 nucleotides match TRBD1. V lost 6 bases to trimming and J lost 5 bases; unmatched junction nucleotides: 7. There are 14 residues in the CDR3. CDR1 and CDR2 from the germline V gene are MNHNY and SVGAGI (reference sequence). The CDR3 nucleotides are TGTGCCAGCAGGGGTGAGGGACAGTATCAGCCCCAGCATTTT. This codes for CASRGEGQYQPQHF.

The chain's CDR3 is CASSLGGQGGYEQYF. The CDR3 DNA reads TGTGCCAGCAGCTTAGGCGGACAGGGGGGGTACGAGCAGTACTTC. The chain couples TRBV7-6 to TRBJ2-7, with 10 bases identical to TRBD1. This CDR3 is 15 amino acids long. Germline CDR1 SGHVS, CDR2 FNYEAQ. V lost 1 base, J lost 4 bases, and 4 bases stayed unmatched.

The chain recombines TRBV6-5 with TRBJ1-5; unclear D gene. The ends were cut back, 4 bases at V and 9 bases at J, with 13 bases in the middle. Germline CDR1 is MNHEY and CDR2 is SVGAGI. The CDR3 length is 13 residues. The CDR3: CASSLRALGPQHF. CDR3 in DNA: TGTGCCAGCAGTTTAAGAGCTCTGGGGCCCCAGCATTTT.

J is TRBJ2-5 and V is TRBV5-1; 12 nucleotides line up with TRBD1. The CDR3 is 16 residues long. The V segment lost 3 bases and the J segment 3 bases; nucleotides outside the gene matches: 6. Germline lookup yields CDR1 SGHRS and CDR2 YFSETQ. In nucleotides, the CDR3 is TGCGCCAGCAGCTGGGGGGACAGGGGGCTGGAAGAGACCCAGTACTTC. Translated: CASSWGDRGLEETQYF.

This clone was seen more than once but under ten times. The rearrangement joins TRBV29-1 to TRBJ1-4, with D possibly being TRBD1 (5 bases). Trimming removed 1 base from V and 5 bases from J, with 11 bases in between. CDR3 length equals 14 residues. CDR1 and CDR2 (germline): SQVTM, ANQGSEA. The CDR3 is CSVEGDGENEKLFF. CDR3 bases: TGCAGCGTTGAAGGGGACGGGGAGAATGAAAAACTGTTTTTT.

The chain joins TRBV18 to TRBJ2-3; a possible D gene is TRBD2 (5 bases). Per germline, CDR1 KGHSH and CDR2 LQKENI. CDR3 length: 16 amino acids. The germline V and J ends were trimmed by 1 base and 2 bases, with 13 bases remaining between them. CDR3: CASSPLSGVNTDTQYF. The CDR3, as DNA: TGTGCCAGCTCACCACTATCCGGGGTCAACACAGATACGCAGTATTTT.

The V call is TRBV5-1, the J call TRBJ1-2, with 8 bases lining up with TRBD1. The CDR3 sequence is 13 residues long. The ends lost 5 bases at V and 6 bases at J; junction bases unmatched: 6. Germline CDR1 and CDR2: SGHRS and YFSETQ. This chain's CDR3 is CASSQDRADGYTF. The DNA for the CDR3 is TGCGCCAGCAGTCAGGACAGGGCTGATGGCTACACCTTC.

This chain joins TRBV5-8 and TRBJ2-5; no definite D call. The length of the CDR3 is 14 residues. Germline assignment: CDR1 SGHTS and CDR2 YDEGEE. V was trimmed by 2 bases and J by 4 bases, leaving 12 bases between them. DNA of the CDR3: TGTGCCAGCAGCTTAATTCAGGTGGGAGAGACCCAGTACTTC. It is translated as CASSLIQVGETQYF.

CDR3 protein: CASSLTPTSGGSPSTDTQYF. CDR3 bases: TGCGCCAGCAGCTTGACCCCTACTAGCGGGGGGTCTCCTAGCACAGATACGCAGTATTTT. The chain uses TRBV5-1 and TRBJ2-3; 12 nucleotides match TRBD2. In germline, CDR1 is SGHRS, CDR2 YFSETQ. This CDR3 has 20 amino acids. J was trimmed by 0 bases and V by 1 base; bases with no gene match: 12.

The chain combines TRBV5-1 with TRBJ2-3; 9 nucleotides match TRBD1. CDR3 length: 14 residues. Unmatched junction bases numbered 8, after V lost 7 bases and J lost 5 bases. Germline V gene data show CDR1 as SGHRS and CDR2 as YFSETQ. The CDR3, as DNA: TGCGCCAGCGCTAGGGGACAGGGCTTAGATACGCAGTATTTT. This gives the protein CASARGQGLDTQYF.

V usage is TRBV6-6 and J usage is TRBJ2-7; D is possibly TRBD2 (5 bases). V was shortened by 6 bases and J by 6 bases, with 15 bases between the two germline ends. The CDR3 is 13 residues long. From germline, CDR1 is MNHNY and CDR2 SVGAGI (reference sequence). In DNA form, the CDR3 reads TGTGCCAGCAGCTGGGTCGGGGAGATCGAGCAGTACGTC. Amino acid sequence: CASSWVGEIEQYV.

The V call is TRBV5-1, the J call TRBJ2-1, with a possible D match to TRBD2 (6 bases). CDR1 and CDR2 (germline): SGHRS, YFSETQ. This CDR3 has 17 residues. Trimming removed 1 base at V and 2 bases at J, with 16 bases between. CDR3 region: CASSLSWGVAAYNEQFF. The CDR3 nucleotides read TGCGCCAGCAGCTTGTCCTGGGGGGTAGCGGCCTACAATGAGCAGTTCTTC.

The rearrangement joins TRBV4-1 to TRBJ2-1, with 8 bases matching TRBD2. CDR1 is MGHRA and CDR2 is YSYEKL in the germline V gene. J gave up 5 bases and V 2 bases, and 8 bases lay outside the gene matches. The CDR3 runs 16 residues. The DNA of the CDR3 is TGCGCCAGCAGCCAAAAAGCGGGGGTCCTTAACAATGAGCAGTTCTTC. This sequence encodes CASSQKAGVLNNEQFF.

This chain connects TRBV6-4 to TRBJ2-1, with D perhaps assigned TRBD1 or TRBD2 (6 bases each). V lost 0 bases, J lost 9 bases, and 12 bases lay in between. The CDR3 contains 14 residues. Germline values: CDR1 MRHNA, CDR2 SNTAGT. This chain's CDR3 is CASSDSGKGGEQFF. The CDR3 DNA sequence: TGTGCCAGCAGTGACTCTGGAAAGGGGGGTGAGCAGTTCTTC.

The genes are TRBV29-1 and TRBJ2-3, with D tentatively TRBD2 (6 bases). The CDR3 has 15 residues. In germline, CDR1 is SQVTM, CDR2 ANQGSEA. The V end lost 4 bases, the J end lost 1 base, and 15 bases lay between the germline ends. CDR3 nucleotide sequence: TGCAGCGTTGGGGGCGGGACGGGGCGCACAGATACGCAGTATTTT. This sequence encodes CSVGGGTGRTDTQYF.